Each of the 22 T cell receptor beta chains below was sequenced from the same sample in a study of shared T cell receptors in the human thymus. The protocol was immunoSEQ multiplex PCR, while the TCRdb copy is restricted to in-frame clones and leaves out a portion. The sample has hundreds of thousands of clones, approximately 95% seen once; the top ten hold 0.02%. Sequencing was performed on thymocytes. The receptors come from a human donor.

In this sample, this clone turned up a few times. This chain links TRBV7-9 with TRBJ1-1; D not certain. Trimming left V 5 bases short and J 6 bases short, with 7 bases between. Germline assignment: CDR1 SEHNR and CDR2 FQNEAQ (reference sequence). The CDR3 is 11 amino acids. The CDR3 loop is CASSRRPEAFF. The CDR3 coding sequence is TGTGCCAGCAGCCGGCGACCTGAAGCTTTCTTT.

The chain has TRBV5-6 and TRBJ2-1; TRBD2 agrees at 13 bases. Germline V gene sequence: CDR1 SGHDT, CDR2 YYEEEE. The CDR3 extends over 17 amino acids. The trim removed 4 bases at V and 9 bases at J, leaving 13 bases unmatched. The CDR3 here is CASSHVALAGGEGEQFF. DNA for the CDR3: TGTGCCAGCAGCCACGTTGCACTAGCGGGAGGGGAGGGTGAGCAGTTCTTC.

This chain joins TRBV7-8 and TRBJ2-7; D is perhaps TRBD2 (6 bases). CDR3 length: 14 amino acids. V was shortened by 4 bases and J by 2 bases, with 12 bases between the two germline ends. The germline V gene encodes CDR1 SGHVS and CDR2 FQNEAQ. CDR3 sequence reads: CASSSGTSTYEQYF. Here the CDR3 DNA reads TGTGCCAGCAGCTCAGGGACTTCAACCTACGAGCAGTACTTC.

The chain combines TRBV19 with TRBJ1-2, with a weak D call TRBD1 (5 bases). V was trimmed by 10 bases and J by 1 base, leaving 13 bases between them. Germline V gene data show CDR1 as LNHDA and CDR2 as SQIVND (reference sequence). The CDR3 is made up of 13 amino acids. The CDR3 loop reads CATPNQGNYGYTF. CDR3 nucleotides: TGTGCCACCCCGAACCAGGGTAACTATGGCTACACCTTC.

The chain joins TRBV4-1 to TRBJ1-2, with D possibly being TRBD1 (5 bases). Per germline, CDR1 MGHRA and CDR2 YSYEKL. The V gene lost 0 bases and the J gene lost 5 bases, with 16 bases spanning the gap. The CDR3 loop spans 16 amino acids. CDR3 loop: CASSQELGAAGYGYTF. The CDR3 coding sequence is TGCGCCAGCAGCCAAGAGTTAGGGGCCGCGGGATATGGCTACACCTTC.

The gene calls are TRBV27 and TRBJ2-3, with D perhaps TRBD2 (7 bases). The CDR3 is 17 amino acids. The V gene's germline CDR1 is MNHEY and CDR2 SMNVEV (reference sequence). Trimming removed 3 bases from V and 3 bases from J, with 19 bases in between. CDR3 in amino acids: CASSLFEGGGLTDTQYF. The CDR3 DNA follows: TGTGCCAGCAGTTTGTTTGAGGGAGGGGGGTTAACAGATACGCAGTATTTT.

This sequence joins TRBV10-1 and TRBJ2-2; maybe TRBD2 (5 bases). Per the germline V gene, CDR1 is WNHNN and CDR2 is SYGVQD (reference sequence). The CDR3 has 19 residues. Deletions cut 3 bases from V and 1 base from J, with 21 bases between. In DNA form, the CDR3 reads TGCGCCAGCAGTGAAGTGGTGATAAAGAGGACTTTGAACACCGGGGAGCTGTTTTTT. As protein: CASSEVVIKRTLNTGELFF.

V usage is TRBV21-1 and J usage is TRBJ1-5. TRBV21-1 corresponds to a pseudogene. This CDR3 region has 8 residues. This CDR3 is CVYQPQHF. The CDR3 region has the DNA TGTGTGTATCAGCCCCAGCATTTT.

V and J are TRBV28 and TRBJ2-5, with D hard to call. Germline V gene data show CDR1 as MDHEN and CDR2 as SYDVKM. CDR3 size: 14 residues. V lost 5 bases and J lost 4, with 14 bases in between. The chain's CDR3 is CASSHPKNVETQYF. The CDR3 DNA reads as TGTGCCAGCAGTCACCCGAAGAACGTAGAGACCCAGTACTTC.

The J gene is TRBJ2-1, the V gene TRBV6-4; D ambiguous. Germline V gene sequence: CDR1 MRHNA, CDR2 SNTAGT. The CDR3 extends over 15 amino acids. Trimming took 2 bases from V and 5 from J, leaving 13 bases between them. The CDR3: CASSDLASGHNEQFF. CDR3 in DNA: TGTGCCAGCAGTGACCTGGCGTCAGGTCACAATGAGCAGTTCTTC.

The DNA for the CDR3 is TGTGCCAGCAGCACTCCCCGGGACGGACGATATGAAGGATATGGCTACACCTTC. Amino acid sequence: CASSTPRDGRYEGYGYTF. The genes are TRBV28 and TRBJ1-2, with D perhaps matching TRBD1 (5 bases). V lost 6 bases and J lost 5, with 28 bases in between. From germline, CDR1 is MDHEN and CDR2 SYDVKM. The CDR3 runs to 18 residues.

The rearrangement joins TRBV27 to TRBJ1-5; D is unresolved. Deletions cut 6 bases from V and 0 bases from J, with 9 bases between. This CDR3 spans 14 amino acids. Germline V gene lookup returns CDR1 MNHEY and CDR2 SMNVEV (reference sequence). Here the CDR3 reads CASSDQYSNQPQHF. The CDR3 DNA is TGTGCCAGCAGCGATCAATATAGCAATCAGCCCCAGCATTTT.

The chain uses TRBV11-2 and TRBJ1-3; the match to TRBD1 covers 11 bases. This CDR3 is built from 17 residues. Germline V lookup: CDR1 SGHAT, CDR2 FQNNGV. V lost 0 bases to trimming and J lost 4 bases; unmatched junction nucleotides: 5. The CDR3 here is CASSLDGQGADGNTIYF. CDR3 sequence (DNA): TGTGCCAGCAGCTTAGATGGACAGGGGGCGGACGGAAACACCATATATTTT.

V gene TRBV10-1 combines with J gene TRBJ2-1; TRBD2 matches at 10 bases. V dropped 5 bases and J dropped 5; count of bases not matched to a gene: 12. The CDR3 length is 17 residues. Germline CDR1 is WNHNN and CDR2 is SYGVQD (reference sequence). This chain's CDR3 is CASSSTGSGRADNEQFF. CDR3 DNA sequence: TGCGCCAGCAGTTCCACGGGGAGCGGGAGGGCGGACAATGAGCAGTTCTTC.

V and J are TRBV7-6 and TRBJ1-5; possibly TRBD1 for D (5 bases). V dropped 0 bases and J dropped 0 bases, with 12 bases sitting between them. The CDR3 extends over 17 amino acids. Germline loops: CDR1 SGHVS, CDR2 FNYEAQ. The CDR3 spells CASSLARAGFSNQPQHF. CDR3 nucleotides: TGTGCCAGCAGCTTAGCGAGGGCAGGGTTTAGCAATCAGCCCCAGCATTTT. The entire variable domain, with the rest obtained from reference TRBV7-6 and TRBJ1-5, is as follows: GAGVSQSPRYKVTKRGQDVALRCDPISGHVSLYWYRQALGQGPEFLTYFNYEAQQDKSGLPNDRFSAERPEGSISTLTIQRTEQRDSAMYRCASSLARAGFSNQPQHFGDGTRLSIL.

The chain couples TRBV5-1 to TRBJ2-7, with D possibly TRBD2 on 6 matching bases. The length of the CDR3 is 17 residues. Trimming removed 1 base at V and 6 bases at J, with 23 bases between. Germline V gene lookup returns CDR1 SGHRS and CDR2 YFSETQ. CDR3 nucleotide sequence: TGCGCCAGCAGCTTGCTTCCTCGAGACAACGGGGGAAGCGAGCAGTACTTC. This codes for CASSLLPRDNGGSEQYF.

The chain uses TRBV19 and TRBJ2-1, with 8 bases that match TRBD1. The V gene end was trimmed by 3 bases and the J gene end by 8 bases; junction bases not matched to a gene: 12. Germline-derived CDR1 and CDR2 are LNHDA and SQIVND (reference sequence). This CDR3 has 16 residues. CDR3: CASSIKRDRGGDEQFF. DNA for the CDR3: TGTGCCAGTAGTATTAAGAGAGACAGGGGAGGCGATGAGCAGTTCTTC.

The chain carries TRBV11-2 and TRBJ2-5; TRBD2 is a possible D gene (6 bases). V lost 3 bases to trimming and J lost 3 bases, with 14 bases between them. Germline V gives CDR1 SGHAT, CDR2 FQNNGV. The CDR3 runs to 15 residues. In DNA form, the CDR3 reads TGTGCCAGCAGCTTCTCCCTAGCGACCAAAGAGACCCAGTACTTC. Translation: CASSFSLATKETQYF.

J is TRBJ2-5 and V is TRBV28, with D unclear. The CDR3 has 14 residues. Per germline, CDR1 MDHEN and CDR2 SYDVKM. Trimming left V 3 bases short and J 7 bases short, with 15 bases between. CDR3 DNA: TGTGCCAGCAGTTTTAAACCGAGAGTGAGGACCCAGTACTTC. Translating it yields CASSFKPRVRTQYF. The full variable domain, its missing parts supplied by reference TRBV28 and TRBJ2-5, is DVKVTQSSRYLVKRTGEKVFLECVQDMDHENMFWYRQDPGLGLRLIYFSYDVKMKEKGDIPEGYSVSREKKERFSLILESASTNQTSMYLCASSFKPRVRTQYFGPGTRLLVL.

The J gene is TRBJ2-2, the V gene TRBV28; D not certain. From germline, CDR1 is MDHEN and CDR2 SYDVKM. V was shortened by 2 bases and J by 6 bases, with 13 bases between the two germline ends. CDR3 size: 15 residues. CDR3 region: CASSLESLGSGELFF. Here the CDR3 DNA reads TGTGCCAGCAGTTTAGAAAGCCTAGGGTCCGGGGAGCTGTTTTTT.

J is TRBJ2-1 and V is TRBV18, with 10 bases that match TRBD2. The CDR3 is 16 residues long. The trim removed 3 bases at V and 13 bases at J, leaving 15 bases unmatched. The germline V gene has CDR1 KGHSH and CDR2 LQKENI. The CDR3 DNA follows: TGTGCCAGCTCACCCCCACTAGCGGGACCCCGTGGGCCCCAGTTCTTC. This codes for CASSPPLAGPRGPQFF.

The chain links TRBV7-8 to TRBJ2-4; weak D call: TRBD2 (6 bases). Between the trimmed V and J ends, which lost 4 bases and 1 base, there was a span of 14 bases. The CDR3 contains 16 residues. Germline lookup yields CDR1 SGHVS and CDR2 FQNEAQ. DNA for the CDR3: TGTGCCAGCAGCTCCTACGGGAGCACGGCCAAAAACATTCAGTACTTC. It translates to CASSSYGSTAKNIQYF.